The sequence of this TCR beta chain was determined in a study of radiotherapy plus CTLA-4 blockade in lung cancer (dated by TCRdb to the late 2010s). Study-level background: Among enrolled patients, about 17% had an objective response and roughly 30% reached disease control.

V trim: 3 bases; J trim: 4 bases; unmatched bases: 6. For CDR1 and CDR2, the germline V gene lists SGHAT and FQNNGV. The CDR3 sequence holds 15 residues, the cysteine and phenylalanine included. Kept here is only the CDR3 DNA, which spans 45 bases and is read in frame from base 1. Findings and caveats that apply to the study as a whole: After treatment with radiotherapy and ipilimumab, TCR clones that came from tumors expanded in the peripheral blood. The strongest predictors of response, as reported, were early dynamic changes in blood T cell clones along with a rise in serum interferon-beta after radiation.

Library prep was done by the immunoSEQ multiplex PCR assay. In TCRdb, the immuneACCESS table is reduced to in-frame sequences with V and J assigned. These tables do not hold every clone; where another copy was compared, an unresolved V gene accounts for under half, and the others remain unexplained. The sample profile shows approximately 50,000 clones; roughly 73% of them were found once. The biggest ten clones account for 3.5% of the sample. The study evaluated CTLA-4 blockade (ipilimumab) given together with focal radiation therapy in patients who had chemo-refractory metastatic non-small-cell lung cancer. For this clone: This clone's antigen is unknown. Base qualities were left out, and no much larger clone turns up one base away.

The chain uses TRBV11-2 and TRBJ2-3; 8 bases in between match TRBD1. The receptor comes from a human donor with non-small cell lung cancer who had a complete response to radiotherapy plus ipilimumab. Here the sequenced sample was peripheral blood, taken from a patient treated with radiotherapy plus ipilimumab. The DNA sequence reads TGTGCCAGCAGCTTGACAGGGGCTTGGGCAGATACGCAGTATTTT. Its coded protein is CASSLTGAWADTQYF.